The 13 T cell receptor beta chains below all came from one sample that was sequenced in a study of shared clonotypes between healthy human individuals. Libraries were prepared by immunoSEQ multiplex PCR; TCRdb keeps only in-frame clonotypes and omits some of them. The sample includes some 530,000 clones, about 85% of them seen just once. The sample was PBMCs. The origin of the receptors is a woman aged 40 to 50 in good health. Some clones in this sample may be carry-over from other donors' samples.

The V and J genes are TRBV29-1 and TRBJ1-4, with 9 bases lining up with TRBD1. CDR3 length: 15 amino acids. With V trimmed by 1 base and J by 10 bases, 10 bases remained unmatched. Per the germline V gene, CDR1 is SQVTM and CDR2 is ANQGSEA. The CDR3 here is CSVEAKGTGYGKLFF. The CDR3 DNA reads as TGCAGCGTTGAAGCCAAAGGGACAGGGTATGGAAAACTGTTTTTT.

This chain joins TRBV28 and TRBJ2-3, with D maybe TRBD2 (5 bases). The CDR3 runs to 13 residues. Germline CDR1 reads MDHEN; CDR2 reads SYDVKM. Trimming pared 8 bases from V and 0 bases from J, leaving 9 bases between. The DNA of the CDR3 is TGTGCCAGCTTGAGGGTCAGCACAGATACGCAGTATTTT. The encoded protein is CASLRVSTDTQYF.

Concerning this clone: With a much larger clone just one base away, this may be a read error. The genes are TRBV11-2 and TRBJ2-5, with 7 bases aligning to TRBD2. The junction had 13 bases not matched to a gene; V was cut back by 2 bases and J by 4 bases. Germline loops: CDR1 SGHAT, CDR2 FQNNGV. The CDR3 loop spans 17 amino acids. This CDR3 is CASSLYGGSSWSETQYF. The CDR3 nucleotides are TGTGCCAGCAGCTTATACGGCGGGAGCTCTTGGTCAGAGACCCAGTACTTC.

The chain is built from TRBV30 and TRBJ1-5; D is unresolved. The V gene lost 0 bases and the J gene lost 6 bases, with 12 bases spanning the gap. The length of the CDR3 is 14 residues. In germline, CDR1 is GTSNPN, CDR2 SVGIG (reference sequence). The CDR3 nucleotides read TGTGCCTGGAGTGTAGGCGGGGATAGTCAGCCCCAGCATTTT. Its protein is CAWSVGGDSQPQHF. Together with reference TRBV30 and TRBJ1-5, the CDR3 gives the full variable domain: SQTIHQWPATLVQPVGSPLSLECTVEGTSNPNLYWYRQAAGRGLQLLFYSVGIGQISSEVPQNLSASRPQDRQFILSSKKLLLSDSGFYLCAWSVGGDSQPQHFGDGTRLSIL.

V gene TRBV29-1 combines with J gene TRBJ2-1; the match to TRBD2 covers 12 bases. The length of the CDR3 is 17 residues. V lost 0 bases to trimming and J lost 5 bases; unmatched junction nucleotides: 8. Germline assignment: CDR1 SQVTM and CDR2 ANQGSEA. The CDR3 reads CSVEERTSGIFHNEQFF. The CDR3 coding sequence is TGCAGCGTTGAAGAGAGGACTAGCGGGATTTTCCACAATGAGCAGTTCTTC.

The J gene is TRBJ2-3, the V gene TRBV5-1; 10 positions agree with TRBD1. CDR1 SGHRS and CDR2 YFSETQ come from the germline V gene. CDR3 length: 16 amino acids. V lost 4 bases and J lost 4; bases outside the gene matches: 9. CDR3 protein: CASSPQGQGISDTQYF. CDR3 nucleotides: TGCGCCAGCAGCCCTCAGGGACAGGGGATATCAGATACGCAGTATTTT.

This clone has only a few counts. CDR3 loop: CASNRDGPLLNYGYTF. DNA of the CDR3: TGTGCCAGTAACCGGGACGGCCCTCTACTTAACTATGGCTACACCTTC. V usage is TRBV21-1 and J usage is TRBJ1-2. TRBV21-1 corresponds to a pseudogene. CDR3 size: 16 residues.

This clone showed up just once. The DNA for the CDR3 is TGTGCCAGCAGCTACGGGGGGGCCAATGAGCAGTTCTTC. It specifies CASSYGGANEQFF. The V and J genes are TRBV5-6 and TRBJ2-1; 8 positions match TRBD2. Germline CDR1 is SGHDT and CDR2 is YYEEEE. The CDR3 contains 13 residues. The V and J ends lost 3 bases and 6 bases, in that order; junction bases with no gene match: 2.

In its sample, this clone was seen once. The DNA for the CDR3 is TGTGCCAGCGGGGGGGGCGTATCTGGAAACACCATATATTTT. Its protein is CASGGGVSGNTIYF. This sequence joins TRBV28 and TRBJ1-3; weak D call: TRBD1 (6 bases). This CDR3 is 14 amino acids long. Germline CDR1 is MDHEN and CDR2 is SYDVKM. Trimming removed 8 bases at V and 1 base at J, with 12 bases between. The full variable domain, completed using reference TRBV28 and TRBJ1-3, is DVKVTQSSRYLVKRTGEKVFLECVQDMDHENMFWYRQDPGLGLRLIYFSYDVKMKEKGDIPEGYSVSREKKERFSLILESASTNQTSMYLCASGGGVSGNTIYFGEGSWLTVV.

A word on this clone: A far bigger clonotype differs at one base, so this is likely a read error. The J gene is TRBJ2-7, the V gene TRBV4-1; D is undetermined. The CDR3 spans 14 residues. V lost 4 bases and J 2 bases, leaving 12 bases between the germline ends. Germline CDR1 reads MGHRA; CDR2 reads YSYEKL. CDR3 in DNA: TGCGCCAGCAGCCCGACACGAACTCCCTACGAGCAGTACTTC. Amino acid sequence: CASSPTRTPYEQYF.

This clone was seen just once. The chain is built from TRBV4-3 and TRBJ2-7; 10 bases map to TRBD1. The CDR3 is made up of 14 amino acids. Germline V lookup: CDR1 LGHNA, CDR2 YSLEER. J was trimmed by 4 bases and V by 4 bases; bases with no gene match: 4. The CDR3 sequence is CASSPGTGEYEQYF. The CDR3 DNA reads TGCGCCAGCAGCCCCGGGACAGGGGAATACGAGCAGTACTTC.

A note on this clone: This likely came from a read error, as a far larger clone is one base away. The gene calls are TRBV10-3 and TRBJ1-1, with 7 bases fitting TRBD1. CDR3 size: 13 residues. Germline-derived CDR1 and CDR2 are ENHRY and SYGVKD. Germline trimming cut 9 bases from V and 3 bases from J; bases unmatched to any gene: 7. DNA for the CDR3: TGTGCCATAGCGACAGGGAGAGACACTGAAGCTTTCTTT. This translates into CAIATGRDTEAFF.

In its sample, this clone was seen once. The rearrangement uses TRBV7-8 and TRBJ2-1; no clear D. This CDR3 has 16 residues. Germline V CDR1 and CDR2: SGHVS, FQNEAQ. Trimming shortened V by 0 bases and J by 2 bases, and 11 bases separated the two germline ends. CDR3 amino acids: CASSLASKQTYNEQFF. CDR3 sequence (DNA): TGTGCCAGCAGCTTAGCGAGCAAACAGACCTACAATGAGCAGTTCTTC.